A selection of T cell receptor beta chains follows, all from one sample in a study of shared clonotypes between healthy human individuals. Data came from immunoSEQ multiplex PCR; TCRdb stores just in-frame clones and leaves some out. The sample records around 2.3 million clones, approximately 94% being singletons. What was sequenced was naive CD4+ T cells sorted from blood. These receptors all come from a man aged 18 to 30 in good health. The CDR3 runs from the conserved cysteine through the conserved F or W. The D gene is left open where the match is weak. Only some rows state a clone size, as once, few, many or a class for expanded clones.

TRBD2 | TRBJ2-2 | TRBV19 | NA | CASSIVGLVSTGELFF | TGTGCCAGTAGTATCGTGGGACTAGTTTCCACCGGGGAGCTGTTTTTT
NA | TRBJ2-7 | TRBV18 | NA | CASSPGRGSYEQYF | TGTGCCAGCTCACCGGGCCGGGGGTCCTACGAGCAGTACTTC
NA | TRBJ1-1 | TRBV6-1 | NA | CASTHRGQAEAFF | TGTGCCAGCACCCACCGGGGTCAGGCTGAAGCTTTCTTT
TRBD2 | TRBJ2-7 | TRBV27 | NA | CASSLAGGTGEQYF | TGTGCCAGCAGTTTAGCGGGAGGGACGGGCGAGCAGTACTTC
NA | TRBJ2-7 | TRBV27 | NA | CASKVGGVSYEQYF | TGTGCCAGCAAGGTAGGAGGGGTCTCCTACGAGCAGTACTTC
TRBD2 | TRBJ2-3 | TRBV18 | NA | CASSMGLVTPDTQYF | TGTGCCAGCTCAATGGGACTAGTGACGCCAGATACGCAGTATTTT
NA | TRBJ1-1 | TRBV5-3 | NA | CARSPMGREDDAEAFF | TGTGCCAGAAGCCCGATGGGGAGGGAGGATGACGCTGAAGCTTTCTTT
NA | TRBJ1-2 | TRBV10-2 | NA | CASSEDRSNYGYTF | TGCGCCAGCAGTGAGGACAGATCTAACTATGGCTACACCTTC
NA | TRBJ1-1 | TRBV4-2 | NA | CASSQGTANTEAFF | TGTGCCAGCAGCCAAGGGACGGCGAACACTGAAGCTTTCTTT
NA | TRBJ2-7 | TRBV5-4 | NA | CASSPGTGLYEQYF | TGTGCCAGCAGTCCCGGGACTGGATTATACGAGCAGTACTTC
NA | TRBJ1-4 | TRBV6-5 | NA | CASKGELREKLFF | TGTGCCAGCAAGGGGGAGTTAAGGGAAAAACTGTTTTTT
TRBD1 | TRBJ1-6 | TRBV5-5 | NA | CASSRPGQALNSPLHF | TGTGCCAGCAGCCGGCCAGGACAGGCGCTTAATTCACCCCTCCACTTT
TRBD2 | TRBJ2-5 | TRBV2 | NA | CASSEFLLAGFQETQYF | TGTGCCAGCAGTGAATTTTTACTAGCGGGATTTCAAGAGACCCAGTACTTC
TRBD1 | TRBJ1-1 | TRBV5-1 | NA | CASSVSGGGFTEAFF | TGCGCCAGCAGCGTCTCAGGGGGCGGGTTCACTGAAGCTTTCTTT
NA | TRBJ2-3 | TRBV12-5 | once | CASGAFRGVDTQYF | TGTGCTAGTGGTGCCTTCAGGGGCGTAGATACGCAGTATTTT
NA | TRBJ2-3 | TRBV2 | NA | CASTWTDRTDTQYF | TGTGCCAGTACCTGGACAGACCGCACAGATACGCAGTATTTT
TRBD2 | TRBJ2-3 | TRBV7-9 | NA | CASSYSGSTDTQYF | TGTGCCAGCAGCTATAGCGGGAGCACAGATACGCAGTATTTT
TRBD1 | TRBJ2-3 | TRBV2 | NA | CASSEGQGGTDTQYF | TGTGCCAGCAGTGAGGGACAGGGGGGCACAGATACGCAGTATTTT
NA | TRBJ1-4 | TRBV6-5 | NA | CASSRLNEKLFF | TGTGCCAGCAGCCGGCTTAATGAAAAACTGTTTTTT
NA | TRBJ1-2 | TRBV19 | NA | CASSSTGNYGYTF | TGTGCCAGTAGTTCAACAGGAAACTATGGCTACACCTTC
NA | TRBJ1-1 | TRBV18 | NA | CASSPFKALEAFF | TGTGCCAGCTCACCATTCAAGGCTCTTGAAGCTTTCTTT
TRBD2 | TRBJ2-1 | TRBV5-1 | NA | CASSKPGLAGVGEQFF | TGCGCCAGCAGCAAACCGGGACTAGCGGGAGTGGGTGAGCAGTTCTTC
TRBD1 | TRBJ2-2 | TRBV18 | once | CASSAGTENTGELFF | TGTGCCAGCTCAGCCGGGACAGAGAACACCGGGGAGCTGTTTTTT
TRBD2 | TRBJ2-1 | TRBV13 | NA | CASTELAGGYNEQFF | TGTGCCAGCACCGAACTAGCGGGGGGCTACAATGAGCAGTTCTTC
NA | TRBJ1-5 | TRBV28 | NA | CASSLRTMGNQPQHF | TGTGCCAGCAGTTTACGGACCATGGGCAATCAGCCCCAGCATTTT
TRBD1 | TRBJ2-7 | TRBV5-1 | NA | CASSGGQGVSYEQYF | TGCGCCAGCAGCGGCGGACAGGGGGTATCCTACGAGCAGTACTTC
NA | TRBJ1-6 | TRBV9 | NA | CASNRDNSYNSPLHF | TGTGCCAGCAACAGGGACAACTCCTATAATTCACCCCTCCACTTT
TRBD1 | TRBJ2-7 | TRBV6-5 | NA | CASSSQKTGVSYEQYF | TGTGCCAGCAGTTCTCAGAAGACAGGGGTGTCCTACGAGCAGTACTTC
TRBD2 | TRBJ2-7 | TRBV6-5 | NA | CASSRMGGTYEQYF | TGTGCCAGCAGCCGCATGGGAGGGACCTACGAGCAGTACTTC
NA | TRBJ2-2 | TRBV25-1 | NA | CAGSQTGELFF | TGTGCCGGCAGTCAGACCGGGGAGCTGTTTTTT
NA | TRBJ2-1 | TRBV6-6 | NA | CASSNLGSRVGDEQFF | TGTGCCAGCAGTAACCTCGGGAGCAGGGTAGGGGATGAGCAGTTCTTC
TRBD1 | TRBJ1-4 | TRBV18 | NA | CASFAGTENEKLFF | TGTGCCAGCTTCGCCGGGACAGAGAATGAAAAACTGTTTTTT
NA | TRBJ1-4 | TRBV6-1 | NA | CASSESQGREKLFF | TGTGCCAGCAGTGAAAGCCAGGGGCGCGAAAAACTGTTTTTT
TRBD2 | TRBJ2-1 | TRBV5-1 | NA | CASSLVVAGSHEQFF | TGCGCCAGCAGCTTGGTTGTAGCGGGGTCCCATGAGCAGTTCTTC
TRBD1 | TRBJ2-7 | TRBV4-1 | once | CASSQVAGQGGYEQYF | TGCGCCAGCAGCCAAGTAGCGGGACAGGGGGGATACGAGCAGTACTTC
TRBD2 | TRBJ2-5 | TRBV6-6 | NA | CASTGRGETQYF | TGTGCCAGCACCGGGAGGGGGGAGACCCAGTACTTC
NA | TRBJ2-5 | TRBV5-1 | NA | CASSLGVSEIQETQYF | TGCGCCAGCAGCTTGGGTGTTAGCGAGATCCAAGAGACCCAGTACTTC